This T cell receptor (beta chain) was recorded in a study of molecular identifiers for immune sequencing clone quantification. Comment on this clonotype: Since a much larger clone is just one base distant, this may be a read error.

The CDR3 runs to 15 residues. CDR1 SGDLS and CDR2 YYNGEE come from the germline V gene. MiXCR, run by TCRdb on the PCR reads, gives a single entry per CDR3 protein. The data show 70,000 to 90,000 distinct CDR3 sequences, over 20% seen once. V gene TRBV9 combines with J gene TRBJ2-3; TRBD2 might be the D (6 bases). This TCR was recovered from a human donor in good health. Some libraries in this study had Jurkat cell RNA spiked in. Material: naive CD8+ T cells from blood, with Jurkat cell RNA spiked in. Subset defined: FACS-sorted CD8+CD4-CCR7+CD45RA+ naive T cells. CDR3 sequence: CASTTGATSTGTQYF. CDR3 nucleotide sequence: TGTGCCAGCACGACGGGCGCAACTAGCACAGGTACGCAGTATTTT.